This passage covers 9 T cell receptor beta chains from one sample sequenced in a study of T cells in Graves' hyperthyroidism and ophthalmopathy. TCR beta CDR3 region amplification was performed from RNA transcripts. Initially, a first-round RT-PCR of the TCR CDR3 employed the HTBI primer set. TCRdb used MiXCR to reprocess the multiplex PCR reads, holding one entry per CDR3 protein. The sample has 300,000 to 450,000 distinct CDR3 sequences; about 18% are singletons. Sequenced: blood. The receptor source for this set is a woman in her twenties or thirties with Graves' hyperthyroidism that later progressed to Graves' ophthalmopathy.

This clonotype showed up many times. The CDR3 coding sequence is TGTGCCAGCAGTTTAGTTTCAGGGCCCCAAGAGACCCAGTACTTC. This gives the protein CASSLVSGPQETQYF. The chain links TRBV27 to TRBJ2-5, with TRBD1 as a possible D gene (5 bases). CDR1 is MNHEY and CDR2 is SMNVEV in the germline V gene (reference sequence). The length of the CDR3 is 15 residues. Trimming removed 2 bases at V and 1 base at J, with 11 bases between.

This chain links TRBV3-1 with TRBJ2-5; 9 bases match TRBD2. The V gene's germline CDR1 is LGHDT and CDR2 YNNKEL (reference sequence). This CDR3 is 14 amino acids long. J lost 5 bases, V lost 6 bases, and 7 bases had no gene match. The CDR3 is CASSPNSGGETQYF. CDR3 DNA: TGTGCCAGCAGTCCAAACAGCGGGGGGGAGACCCAGTACTTC.

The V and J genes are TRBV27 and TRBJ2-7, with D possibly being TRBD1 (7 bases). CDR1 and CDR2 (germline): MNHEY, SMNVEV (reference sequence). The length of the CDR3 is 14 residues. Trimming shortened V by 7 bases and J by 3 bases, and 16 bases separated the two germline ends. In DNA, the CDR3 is TGTGCCAGCAAACAACAGGGGACTGGCTACGAGCAGTACTTC. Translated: CASKQQGTGYEQYF.

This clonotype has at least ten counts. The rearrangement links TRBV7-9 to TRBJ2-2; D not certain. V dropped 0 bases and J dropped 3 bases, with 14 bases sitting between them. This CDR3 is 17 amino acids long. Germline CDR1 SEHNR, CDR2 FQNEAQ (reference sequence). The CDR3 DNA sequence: TGTGCCAGCAGCTTAGCATCCTCAGACGGTGACACCGGGGAGCTGTTTTTT. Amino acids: CASSLASSDGDTGELFF.

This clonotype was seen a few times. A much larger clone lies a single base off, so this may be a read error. The CDR3 loop reads CASGLSGQGSYYGYTF. The CDR3 DNA reads as TGTGCCAGCGGTTTATCGGGACAGGGTTCTTACTATGGCTACACCTTC. The chain has TRBV27 and TRBJ1-2, with TRBD1 identical over 9 bases. Germline CDR1 and CDR2: MNHEY and SMNVEV (reference sequence). The CDR3 runs to 16 residues.

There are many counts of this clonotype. CDR3 sequence reads: CASSLATGSSYNEQFF. The CDR3 coding sequence is TGTGCCAGCAGCTTAGCGACAGGAAGCTCCTACAATGAGCAGTTCTTC. The V and J genes are TRBV7-9 and TRBJ2-1, with D possibly TRBD1 on 6 matching bases. The CDR3 has 16 amino acids. The germline gives CDR1 SEHNR, CDR2 FQNEAQ (reference sequence). Trimming took off 0 bases at V and 0 bases at J, with 9 bases between the two ends. The variable domain in full, completed from reference TRBV7-9 and TRBJ2-1, reads DTGVSQNPRHKITKRGQNVTFRCDPISEHNRLYWYRQTLGQGPEFLTYFQNEAQLEKSRLLSDRFSAERPKGSFSTLEIQRTEQGDSAMYLCASSLATGSSYNEQFFGPGTRLTVL.

CDR3 in DNA: TGCGCCAGCAGAGATTATTTGGACAATGAGCAGTTCTTC. Protein product: CASRDYLDNEQFF. The chain couples TRBV4-1 to TRBJ2-1, with unresolved D. There are 13 residues in the CDR3. Germline V gene lookup returns CDR1 MGHRA and CDR2 YSYEKL. Trimming took 6 bases from V and 5 from J, leaving 11 bases between them.

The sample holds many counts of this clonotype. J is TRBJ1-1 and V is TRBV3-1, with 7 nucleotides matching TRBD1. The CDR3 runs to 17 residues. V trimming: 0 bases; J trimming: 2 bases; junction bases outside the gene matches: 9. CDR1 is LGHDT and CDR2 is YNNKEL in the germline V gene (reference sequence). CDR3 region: CASSQDERGQLNTEAFF. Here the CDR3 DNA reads TGTGCCAGCAGCCAAGATGAGCGGGGACAGTTAAACACTGAAGCTTTCTTT.

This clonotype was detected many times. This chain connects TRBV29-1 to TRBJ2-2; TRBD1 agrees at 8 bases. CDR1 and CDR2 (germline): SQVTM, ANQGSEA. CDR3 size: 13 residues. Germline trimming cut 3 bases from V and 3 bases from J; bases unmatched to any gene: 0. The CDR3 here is CSVETGDTGELFF. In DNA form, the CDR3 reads TGCAGCGTTGAGACAGGGGACACCGGGGAGCTGTTTTTT.